This TCR beta chain is drawn from a study of PD-L1 blockade in urothelial cancer (dated by TCRdb to between 2016 and 2019). Notes on the research overall: All patients started therapy in the mid-2010s and received atezolizumab 1,200 mg intravenously every 3 weeks. Blood samples were analyzed at 3 weeks after treatment start (second dose) and at 6 weeks after treatment start. Blood samples yielded a median of roughly 150,000 T cells and around 80,000 unique TCRs, with median clonality around 0.084. In the same patients who had TCR sequencing, pretreatment tumors also underwent whole exome sequencing and RNA sequencing. Pretreatment tumor samples, along with matched peripheral blood serially collected before and after atezolizumab treatment, were subjected to TCR sequencing. Pretreatment blood TCR-seq was available for about 30 patients, at least one posttreatment blood collection was obtained for roughly 24 patients, and tumor TCR-seq was available for roughly 24 patients. Roughly 10 patients achieved durable clinical benefit and approximately 20 did not. Progression-free survival longer than 6 months counted as durable clinical benefit, and TCR features were additionally tested against both progression-free and overall survival. The study was an exploratory multi-omic analysis of somatic, immune and clinical correlates of response to PD-L1 blockade with atezolizumab in urothelial cancer. Patients had an ECOG performance status of 0 or 1 and had received between 0 and 3 prior chemotherapy regimens. About 85% of the roughly 29 patients were males with bladder-origin urothelial cancer, and about 65% of the 29 reported a prior smoking history.

Synthetic TCR analog templates were spiked into each PCR to estimate absolute template abundance from read counts. The immunoSEQ assay was used to amplify TCRbeta CDR3 regions from genomic DNA with bias-controlled V and J gene primers. Sequencing of rearranged TCRbeta segments was done at approximately 20X coverage. The study's own analysis went as follows. Clustering was used to correct sequencing errors, and CDR3s were annotated against IMGT so that V, D and J genes could be assigned. Out-of-frame and stop-codon sequences were excluded, and only productive TCRbeta rearrangements were used in downstream analyses. To compute clonality, Shannon entropy was normalized by the log of the number of unique productive sequences and then subtracted from one. Clones differing between time points or between blood and tumor were identified using Fisher's exact test with Benjamini-Hochberg correction, with an adjusted p below 0.01 applied as the threshold. This is the immuneACCESS table as TCRdb keeps it, with only in-frame sequences that have V and J called. A part of the clones is gone; compared with another copy, unresolved V genes explain less than half, and the rest is unexplained. The V and J calls and the clone size are those of that table, but D and trimming were determined from the DNA. This sample lists some 52,000 clones; under 90% were detected once. The leading ten clones occupy roughly 5% of the sample.

The study at large found these results: Improved progression-free and overall survival was found to be associated with pretreatment peripheral blood TCR clonality below the median. Small sample size (n ≈ 28) and many exploratory analyses mean the results are intended to be hypothesis-generating. Patients with durable benefit showed greater expansion of tumor-associated TCR clones in peripheral blood 3 weeks after starting treatment (n ≈ 20, p = 0.022).

A cohort of about 31 patients with locally advanced or metastatic urothelial carcinoma, treated at Memorial Sloan Kettering on a trial protocol, was included. Peripheral blood mononuclear cells were collected pretreatment and during treatment, with between 1 and 8 total time points per patient. The Qiagen DNeasy Blood extraction kit was used to purify genomic DNA from total PBMCs and from tumor samples. PBMCs were collected pretreatment and during treatment, and were isolated and stored as previously described. Including cysteine and phenylalanine, the CDR3 has 12 amino acids. The only DNA kept is the CDR3, 36 bases in frame from the first base. Cut back by 0 bases and 7 bases, the V and J ends lie 7 bases apart. The CDR1 and CDR2 encoded by the germline V gene (reference sequence) are SGHNT and YYREEE. Worth noting for this clone: What antigen it recognizes has not been identified. No much larger clone exists at a distance of one base, and base qualities are not known.

The rearranged chain carries TRBV5-4 and TRBJ1-2; perhaps TRBD1 is the D gene, with 6 bases matching. The sequencing here drew on PBMCs, taken around atezolizumab (anti-PD-L1) treatment. The clonotype originates from a man between 40 and 49 years old with urothelial cancer. The nucleotides are TGTGCCAGCAGCTTGGTGGACAGTGGCTACACCTTC. Translated, this is CASSLVDSGYTF. With all but the CDR3 taken from the reference TRBV5-4 and TRBJ1-2 genes, the full variable domain is: ETGVTQSPTHLIKTRGQQVTLRCSSQSGHNTVSWYQQALGQGPQFIFQYYREEENGRGNFPPRFSGLQFPNYSSELNVNALELDDSALYLCASSLVDSGYTFGSGTRLTVV.